Shown below are 2 T cell receptor beta chains from a single sample sequenced in a study of T-cell reconstitution after alpha-beta-depleted transplantation in children (dated by TCRdb to between 2015 and 2016). Receptor libraries were prepared by PCR. The data were produced on an Illumina HiSeq 2500. To normalize quantification of the TCRbeta repertoire, the TCR libraries were built with molecular barcoding that relied on unique molecular identifiers. Through fastp at Q25 and MiXCR, TCRdb rebuilt clones from the public reads, retaining in-frame beta chains. Rows with a matching CDR3 protein are joined into one entry that keeps the most common DNA and genes. Across this sample there are about 110,000 distinct CDR3 sequences, with approximately 6.9% seen only once. About 23% of the sample rests with the top ten. What the treatment or condition label conveys for this sample: allogeneic hematopoietic cell transplantation with graft depleted of TCRalphabeta T cells and CD19 B cells.

The sample here was PBMCs, mostly from graft donor cells, taken 360 days after TCRalphabeta/CD19-depleted stem cell transplant. The receptor set was obtained from a male patient aged 2-15 years who had a stem cell transplant for acute lymphoblastic leukemia, so the T cells may come from the graft donor.

This clonotype showed up many times. The chain carries TRBV6-5 and TRBJ2-3; tentatively, D is TRBD1 or TRBD2 (5 bases each). The CDR3 is made up of 13 amino acids. V was clipped by 3 bases and J by 6 bases, with 10 bases between them. CDR1 and CDR2 (germline): MNHEY, SVGAGI. CDR3 in amino acids: CASSYGGPDTQYF. As DNA, the CDR3 is TGTGCCAGCAGTTATGGGGGTCCCGATACGCAGTATTTT.

This clonotype was picked up many times. The genes are TRBV28 and TRBJ2-4; TRBD1 might be the D (6 bases). With 5 bases removed from V and 8 bases from J, the gap between germline ends came to 19 bases. Germline V gene lookup returns CDR1 MDHEN and CDR2 SYDVKM. This CDR3 has 15 amino acids. CDR3 sequence (DNA): TGTGCCAGCAGTCCCCTCAGGGGCGTTTTTGACATTCAGTACTTC. Encoded protein: CASSPLRGVFDIQYF.